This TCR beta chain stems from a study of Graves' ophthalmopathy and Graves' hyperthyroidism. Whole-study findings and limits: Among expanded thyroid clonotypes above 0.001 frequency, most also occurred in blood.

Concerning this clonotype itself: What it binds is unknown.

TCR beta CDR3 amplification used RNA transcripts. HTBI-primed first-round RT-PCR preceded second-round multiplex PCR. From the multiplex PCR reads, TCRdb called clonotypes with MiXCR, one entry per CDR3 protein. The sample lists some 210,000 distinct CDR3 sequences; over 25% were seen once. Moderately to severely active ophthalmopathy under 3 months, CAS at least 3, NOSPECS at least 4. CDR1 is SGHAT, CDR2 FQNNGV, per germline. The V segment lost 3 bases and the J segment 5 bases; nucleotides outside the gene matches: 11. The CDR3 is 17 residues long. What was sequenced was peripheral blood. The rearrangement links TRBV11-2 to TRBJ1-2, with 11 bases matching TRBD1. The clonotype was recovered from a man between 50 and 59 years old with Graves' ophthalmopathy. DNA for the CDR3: TGTGCCAGCAGCTTTGTCCCCGGACAGGGGGCCGGGTATGGCTACACCTTC. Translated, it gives CASSFVPGQGAGYGYTF.